Shown below are 21 T cell receptor beta chains from a single sample sequenced in a study of technical replicates of blood from several donors. This table comes from immunoSEQ multiplex PCR, and its TCRdb copy is limited to in-frame clones, with some not included. This table has about 74,000 clones, over 75% appearing once. The sample comprised T cells isolated from PBMCs. The receptors here all came from a human donor in good health.

The chain uses TRBV29-1 and TRBJ1-3; a weak D match, TRBD1 (5 bases). Trimming took 6 bases from V and 0 from J, leaving 15 bases between them. CDR1 SQVTM and CDR2 ANQGSEA come from the germline V gene. The CDR3 sequence is 15 residues long. The CDR3 reads CSVTTRGSSGNTIYF. The CDR3 DNA sequence: TGCAGCGTCACTACGCGGGGGAGCTCTGGAAACACCATATATTTT.

The chain couples TRBV12-5 to TRBJ2-7; TRBD2 matches 10 bases. Germline CDR1 LGHNT, CDR2 FRNRAP. This CDR3 spans 15 amino acids. The J segment lost 5 bases and the V segment lost 4 bases, leaving 8 bases of the junction unmatched. The CDR3 sequence: CASGSASSGSNEQYF. In DNA, the CDR3 is TGTGCTAGTGGTTCCGCGTCTAGCGGGAGTAACGAGCAGTACTTC.

The chain couples TRBV4-2 to TRBJ1-2; 8 bases align to TRBD1. V was clipped by 6 bases and J by 0 bases; unmatched bases: 6. CDR1 and CDR2 from the germline V gene are LGHNA and YNFKEQ. The length of the CDR3 is 15 residues. CDR3 region: CASRGQALANYGYTF. Written as DNA, the CDR3 is TGTGCCAGCAGGGGACAGGCTTTAGCTAACTATGGCTACACCTTC.

The chain employs TRBV11-3 and TRBJ2-1; D unresolved. The germline V and J ends were trimmed by 0 bases and 8 bases, with 14 bases remaining between them. CDR3 length equals 15 residues. In germline, CDR1 is SGHNT, CDR2 YENEEA. Here the CDR3 DNA reads TGTGCCAGCAGCTTAGATGGCGCTAGTTTCGATGAGCAGTTCTTC. Residues: CASSLDGASFDEQFF.

V is TRBV10-1 and J is TRBJ2-7; 10 bases align to TRBD2. Germline values: CDR1 WNHNN, CDR2 SYGVQD (reference sequence). Germline trimming cut 3 bases from V and 2 bases from J; bases unmatched to any gene: 7. This CDR3 contains 16 residues. The CDR3 DNA reads as TGCGCCAGCAGTGACCCGACTAGCGGGTCTACCTACGAGCAGTACTTC. This translates into CASSDPTSGSTYEQYF.

The V and J genes are TRBV9 and TRBJ2-1; a possible D gene is TRBD2 (6 bases). CDR1 SGDLS and CDR2 YYNGEE come from the germline V gene. V shed 0 bases and J shed 5 bases, with 15 bases lying between them. The CDR3 loop spans 16 amino acids. The CDR3 region has the DNA TGTGCCAGCAGCGTAGGAGGAGGGGAGAGCGACAATGAGCAGTTCTTC. Protein: CASSVGGGESDNEQFF. Based on the CDR3 plus reference TRBV9 and TRBJ2-1, the full variable domain is DSGVTQTPKHLITATGQRVTLRCSPRSGDLSVYWYQQSLDQGLQFLIQYYNGEERAKGNILERFSAQQFPDLHSELNLSSLELGDSALYFCASSVGGGESDNEQFFGPGTRLTVL.

The J gene is TRBJ2-5, the V gene TRBV6-6; 8 positions match TRBD1. Unmatched junction bases numbered 15, after V lost 6 bases and J lost 6 bases. Germline loops: CDR1 MNHNY, CDR2 SVGAGI (reference sequence). The CDR3 is made up of 16 amino acids. In DNA, the CDR3 is TGTGCCAGCAGCCCACTTAGGACAGGGCTCCCACAGACCCAGTACTTC. Amino acid sequence: CASSPLRTGLPQTQYF.

This chain uses TRBV27 with TRBJ2-1; D is possibly TRBD2 (6 bases). Trimming stripped 0 bases from V and 11 bases from J, with 11 bases between. Germline V gives CDR1 MNHEY, CDR2 SMNVEV (reference sequence). The CDR3 totals 13 residues. CDR3 amino acids: CASSLSGGVQQFF. CDR3 DNA sequence: TGTGCCAGCAGTTTATCCGGAGGGGTTCAGCAGTTCTTC.

This chain connects TRBV6-5 to TRBJ2-7, with 7 bases aligning to TRBD1. This CDR3 comprises 15 residues. Trimming took 2 bases from V and 0 from J; bases not matched to a gene: 4. The germline gives CDR1 MNHEY, CDR2 SVGAGI. In DNA, the CDR3 is TGTGCCAGCAGTTACGATACAGGGGCCTCCTACGAGCAGTACTTC. Translating gives CASSYDTGASYEQYF.

V and J are TRBV23-1 and TRBJ1-5; no reliable D call. TRBV23-1 is an ORF for which the function is uncertain. This CDR3 is built from 10 residues. The V and J ends lost 11 bases and 9 bases respectively, with 11 bases between them. The CDR3 region has the DNA TGCGCCCGCTCCCGGGGGCCCCAGCATTTT. Its protein is CARSRGPQHF.

V usage is TRBV4-1 and J usage is TRBJ1-5; TRBD1 matches at 7 bases. The CDR3 is made up of 18 amino acids. From germline, CDR1 is MGHRA and CDR2 YSYEKL. The V segment lost 1 base and the J segment 2 bases; nucleotides outside the gene matches: 11. The CDR3: CASSQVGRVGGGNQPQHF. In DNA form, the CDR3 reads TGCGCCAGCAGCCAAGTGGGAAGAGTAGGGGGCGGCAATCAGCCCCAGCATTTT.

The V gene is TRBV7-8, the J gene TRBJ2-1, with 8 bases that match TRBD1. Trimming took 6 bases from V and 7 from J; bases not matched to a gene: 5. Germline V gives CDR1 SGHVS, CDR2 FQNEAQ. The CDR3 totals 13 residues. The CDR3 DNA reads as TGTGCCAGCAGTCTCAGGGGGCGGAATGAGCAGTTCTTC. The encoded protein is CASSLRGRNEQFF.

The chain uses TRBV6-1 and TRBJ1-2; 8 bases line up with TRBD1. In germline, CDR1 is MNHNS, CDR2 SASEGT. With V trimmed by 1 base and J by 8 bases, 3 bases remained unmatched. The CDR3 covers 13 residues. This CDR3 reads CASSEGQGRGYTF. CDR3 nucleotides: TGTGCCAGCAGTGAAGGACAGGGGCGAGGCTACACCTTC.

The chain has TRBV7-3 and TRBJ1-1, with unresolved D. The germline CDR1 and CDR2 sequences are SGHTA and FQGTGA. CDR3 length equals 16 residues. V lost 1 base and J 3 bases, leaving 15 bases between the germline ends. CDR3 nucleotides: TGTGCCAGCAGCTTAATCAGGAGGCAGAGGGACACTGAAGCTTTCTTT. This codes for CASSLIRRQRDTEAFF.

The rearrangement uses TRBV15 and TRBJ1-4, with D hard to call. Germline lookup yields CDR1 LNHNV and CDR2 YYDKDF (reference sequence). V was shortened by 3 bases and J by 5 bases, with 7 bases between the two germline ends. The CDR3 totals 13 residues. Here the CDR3 DNA reads TGTGCCACCAGCAGGACAAGAAATGAAAAACTGTTTTTT. This translates into CATSRTRNEKLFF. The full variable domain, in which reference TRBV15 and TRBJ1-4 provide the parts outside the CDR3, is DAMVIQNPRYQVTQFGKPVTLSCSQTLNHNVMYWYQQKSSQAPKLLFHYYDKDFNNEADTPDNFQSRRPNTSFCFLDIRSPGLGDTAMYLCATSRTRNEKLFFGSGTQLSVL.

This clone was seen a single time. The V gene is TRBV13, the J gene TRBJ1-1; D gene ambiguous. Trimming shortened V by 1 base and J by 4 bases, and 13 bases separated the two germline ends. CDR1 and CDR2 (germline): PRHDT, FYEKMQ (reference sequence). CDR3 length equals 15 residues. CDR3 nucleotides: TGTGCCAGCAGCTTAGAGAGGGAGATTAGCACTGAAGCTTTCTTT. It is translated as CASSLEREISTEAFF.

The chain links TRBV7-9 to TRBJ1-3; D not resolved. The CDR3 is 14 amino acids. The germline gives CDR1 SEHNR, CDR2 FQNEAQ (reference sequence). V was cut by 4 bases and J by 0 bases, with 7 bases left in between. The chain's CDR3 is CASSYLISGNTIYF. CDR3 in DNA: TGTGCCAGCAGCTATCTAATCTCTGGAAACACCATATATTTT. Drawing the rest from reference TRBV7-9 and TRBJ1-3, the complete variable domain is DTGVSQNPRHKITKRGQNVTFRCDPISEHNRLYWYRQTLGQGPEFLTYFQNEAQLEKSRLLSDRFSAERPKGSFSTLEIQRTEQGDSAMYLCASSYLISGNTIYFGEGSWLTVV.

This chain joins TRBV2 and TRBJ1-5; 11 bases are a match to TRBD1. The CDR3 is 17 amino acids. With 7 bases clipped from V and 6 bases from J, the junction kept 14 bases outside the gene matches. The germline V gene has CDR1 SNHLY and CDR2 FYNNEI. The CDR3 loop is CASTLDRGPSEGQPQHF. CDR3 bases: TGTGCCAGCACCTTGGACAGGGGGCCCTCCGAGGGTCAGCCCCAGCATTTT.

This chain connects TRBV5-1 to TRBJ1-1; 8 nucleotides match TRBD1. The CDR3 covers 15 residues. V was pared by 2 bases and J by 4 bases, with 7 bases of the junction left unmatched. Germline CDR1 and CDR2: SGHRS and YFSETQ. In DNA form, the CDR3 reads TGCGCCAGCAGCTTTGGCAGGGGGCAGGGCACTGAAGCTTTCTTT. As protein: CASSFGRGQGTEAFF.

This chain connects TRBV20-1 to TRBJ1-2; D not resolved. The V end lost 3 bases, the J end lost 6 bases, and 5 bases lay between the germline ends. This CDR3 is 10 amino acids long. Germline CDR1 reads DFQATT; CDR2 reads SNEGSKA (reference sequence). CDR3 sequence: CSARGDGYTF. CDR3 nucleotide sequence: TGCAGTGCTAGGGGAGATGGCTACACCTTC.

The V call is TRBV4-2, the J call TRBJ2-5; 8 nucleotides match TRBD2. The CDR3 length is 15 residues. The germline V gene encodes CDR1 LGHNA and CDR2 YNFKEQ. V lost 0 bases and J lost 7; bases outside the gene matches: 7. This CDR3 is CASSQEEAGALTQYF. For the CDR3, the DNA is TGTGCCAGCAGCCAAGAAGAAGCGGGAGCGCTGACCCAGTACTTC.